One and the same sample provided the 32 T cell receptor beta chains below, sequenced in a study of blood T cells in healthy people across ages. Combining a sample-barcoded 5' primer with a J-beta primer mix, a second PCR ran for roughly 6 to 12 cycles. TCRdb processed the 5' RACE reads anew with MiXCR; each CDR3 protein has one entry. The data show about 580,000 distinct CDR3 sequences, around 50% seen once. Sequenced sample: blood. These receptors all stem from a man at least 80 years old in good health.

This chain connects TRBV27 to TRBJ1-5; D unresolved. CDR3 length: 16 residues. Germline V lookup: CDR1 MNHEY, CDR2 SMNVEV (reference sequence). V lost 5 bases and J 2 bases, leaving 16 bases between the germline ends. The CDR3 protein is CASSPLDQAGNQPQHF. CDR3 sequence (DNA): TGTGCCAGCAGTCCCCTGGACCAGGCCGGCAATCAGCCCCAGCATTTT.

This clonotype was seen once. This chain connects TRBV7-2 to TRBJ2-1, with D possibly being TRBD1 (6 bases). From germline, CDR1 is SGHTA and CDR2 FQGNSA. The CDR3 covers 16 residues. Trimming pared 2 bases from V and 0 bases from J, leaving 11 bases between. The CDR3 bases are TGTGCCAGCAGCTTACGGGCCAGGGGCTCCTACAATGAGCAGTTCTTC. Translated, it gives CASSLRARGSYNEQFF. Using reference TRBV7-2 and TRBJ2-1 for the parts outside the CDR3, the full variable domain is GAGVSQSPSNKVTEKGKDVELRCDPISGHTALYWYRQSLGQGLEFLIYFQGNSAPDKSGLPSDRFSAERTGGSVSTLTIQRTQQEDSAVYLCASSLRARGSYNEQFFGPGTRLTVL.

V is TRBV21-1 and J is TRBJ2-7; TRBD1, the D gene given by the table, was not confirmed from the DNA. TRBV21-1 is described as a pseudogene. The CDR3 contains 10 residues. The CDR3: CAWGGYEQYF. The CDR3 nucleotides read TGTGCCTGGGGGGGCTACGAGCAGTACTTC.

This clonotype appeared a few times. CDR3 sequence reads: CASSYSKLAGEQFF. Written as DNA, the CDR3 is TGTGCCAGCAGTTACTCGAAGCTAGCGGGAGAGCAGTTCTTC. V and J are TRBV6-2 or TRBV6-3 and TRBJ2-1; TRBD2 aligns across 9 bases. The CDR3 runs to 14 residues. Trimming removed 0 bases from V and 10 bases from J; junction bases left unmatched: 4. Germline CDR1 is MNHEY and CDR2 is SVGEGT.

This CDR3 reads CASKGIDEQFF. CDR3 in DNA: TGTGCCAGCAAGGGGATCGATGAGCAGTTCTTC. V usage is TRBV27 and J usage is TRBJ2-1; D possibly corresponds to TRBD1 (5 bases). CDR3 length: 11 residues. Trimming removed 7 bases from V and 8 bases from J, with 9 bases in between. The germline V gene encodes CDR1 MNHEY and CDR2 SMNVEV (reference sequence).

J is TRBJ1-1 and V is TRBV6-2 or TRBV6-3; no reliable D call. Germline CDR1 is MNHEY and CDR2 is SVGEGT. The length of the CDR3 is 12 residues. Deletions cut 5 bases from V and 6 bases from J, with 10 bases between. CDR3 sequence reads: CASSPGWAEAFF. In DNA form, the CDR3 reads TGTGCCAGCAGTCCGGGGTGGGCTGAAGCTTTCTTT.

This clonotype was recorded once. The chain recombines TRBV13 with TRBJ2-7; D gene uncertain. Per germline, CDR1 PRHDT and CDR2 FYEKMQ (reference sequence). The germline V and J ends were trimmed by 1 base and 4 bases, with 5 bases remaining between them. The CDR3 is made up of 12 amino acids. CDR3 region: CASSLDKYEQYF. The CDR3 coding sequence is TGTGCCAGCAGCTTAGACAAATACGAGCAGTACTTC.

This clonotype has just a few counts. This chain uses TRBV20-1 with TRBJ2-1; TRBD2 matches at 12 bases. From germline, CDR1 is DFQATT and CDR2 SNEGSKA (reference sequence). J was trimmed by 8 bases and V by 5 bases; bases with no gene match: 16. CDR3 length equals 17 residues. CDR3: CSAPRVASGGARDEQFF. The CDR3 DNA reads TGCAGTGCTCCTCGTGTGGCTAGCGGGGGGGCCCGGGATGAGCAGTTCTTC.

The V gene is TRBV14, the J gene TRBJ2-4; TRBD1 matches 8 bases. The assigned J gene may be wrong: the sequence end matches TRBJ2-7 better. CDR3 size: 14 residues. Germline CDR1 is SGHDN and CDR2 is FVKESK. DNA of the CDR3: TGTGCCAGCAGCCAACAGGGGGCAACCCGCGAGCAGTACTTC. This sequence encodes CASSQQGATREQYF.

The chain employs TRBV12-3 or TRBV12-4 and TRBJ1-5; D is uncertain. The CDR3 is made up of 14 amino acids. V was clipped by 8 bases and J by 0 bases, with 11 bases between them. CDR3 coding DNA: TGTGCCAGCGCGGGGATAAATAGCAATCAGCCCCAGCATTTT. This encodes CASAGINSNQPQHF.

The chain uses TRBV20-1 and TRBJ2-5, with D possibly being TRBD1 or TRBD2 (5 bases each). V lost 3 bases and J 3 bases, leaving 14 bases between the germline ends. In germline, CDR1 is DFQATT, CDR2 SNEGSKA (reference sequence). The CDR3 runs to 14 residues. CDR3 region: CSASRDGREETQYF. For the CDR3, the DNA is TGCAGTGCTAGCAGGGACGGACGGGAAGAGACCCAGTACTTC.

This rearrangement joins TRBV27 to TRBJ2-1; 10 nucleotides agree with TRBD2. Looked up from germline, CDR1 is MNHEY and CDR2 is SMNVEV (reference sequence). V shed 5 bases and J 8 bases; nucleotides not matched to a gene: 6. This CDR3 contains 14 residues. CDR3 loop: CASSVSGRAHEQFF. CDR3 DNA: TGTGCCAGCAGTGTAAGCGGGAGGGCCCATGAGCAGTTCTTC.

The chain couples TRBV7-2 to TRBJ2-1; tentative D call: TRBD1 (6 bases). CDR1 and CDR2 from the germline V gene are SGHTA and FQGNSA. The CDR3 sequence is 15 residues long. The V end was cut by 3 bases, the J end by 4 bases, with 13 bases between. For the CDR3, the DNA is TGTGCCAGCAGCTTGGGACATGGTTCGTACAATGAGCAGTTCTTC. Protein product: CASSLGHGSYNEQFF.

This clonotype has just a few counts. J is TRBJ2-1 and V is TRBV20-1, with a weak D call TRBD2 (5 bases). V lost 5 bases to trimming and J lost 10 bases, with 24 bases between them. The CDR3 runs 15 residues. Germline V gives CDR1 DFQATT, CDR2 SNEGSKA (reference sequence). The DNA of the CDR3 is TGCAGTGCTCCCGTACGGATGGAGGCCCAGGCAGAGCAGTTCTTC. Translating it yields CSAPVRMEAQAEQFF.

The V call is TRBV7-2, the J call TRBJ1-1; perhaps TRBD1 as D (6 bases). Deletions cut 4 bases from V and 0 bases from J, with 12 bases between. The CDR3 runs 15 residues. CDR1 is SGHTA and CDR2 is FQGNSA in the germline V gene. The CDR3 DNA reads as TGTGCCAGCAGCTCGATAGGACAGCTGAACACTGAAGCTTTCTTT. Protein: CASSSIGQLNTEAFF.

DNA for the CDR3: TGCGCCAGCAGCGCTTTACAGGGAGGAGGCACCGGGGAGCTGTTTTTT. Residues: CASSALQGGGTGELFF. This chain connects TRBV5-1 to TRBJ2-2; D tentatively reads TRBD1 or TRBD2 (6 bases each). Germline values: CDR1 SGHRS, CDR2 YFSETQ. CDR3 length: 16 amino acids. V was shortened by 4 bases and J by 4 bases, with 17 bases between the two germline ends.

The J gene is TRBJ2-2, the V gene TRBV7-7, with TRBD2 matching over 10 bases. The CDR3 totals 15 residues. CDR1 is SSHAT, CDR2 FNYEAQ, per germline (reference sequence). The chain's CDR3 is CASGTSGANTGELFF. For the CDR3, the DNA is TGTGCTAGCGGCACTAGCGGGGCGAACACCGGGGAGCTGTTTTTT.

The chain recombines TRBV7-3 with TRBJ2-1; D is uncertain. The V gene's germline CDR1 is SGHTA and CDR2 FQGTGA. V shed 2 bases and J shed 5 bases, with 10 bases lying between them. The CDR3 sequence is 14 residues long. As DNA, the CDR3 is TGTGCCAGCAGCTTACCATATAAAAACAATGAGCAGTTCTTC. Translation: CASSLPYKNNEQFF. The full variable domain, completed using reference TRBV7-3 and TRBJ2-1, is GAGVSQTPSNKVTEKGKYVELRCDPISGHTALYWYRQSLGQGPEFLIYFQGTGAADDSGLPNDRFFAVRPEGSVSTLKIQRTERGDSAVYLCASSLPYKNNEQFFGPGTRLTVL.

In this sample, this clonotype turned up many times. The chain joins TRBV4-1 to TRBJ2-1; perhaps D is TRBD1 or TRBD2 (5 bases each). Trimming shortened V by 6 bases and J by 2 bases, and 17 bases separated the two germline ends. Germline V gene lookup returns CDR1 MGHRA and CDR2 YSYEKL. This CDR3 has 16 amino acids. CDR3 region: CASSRTPGPPYNEQFF. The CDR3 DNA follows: TGCGCCAGCAGTCGAACGCCGGGACCCCCCTACAATGAGCAGTTCTTC.

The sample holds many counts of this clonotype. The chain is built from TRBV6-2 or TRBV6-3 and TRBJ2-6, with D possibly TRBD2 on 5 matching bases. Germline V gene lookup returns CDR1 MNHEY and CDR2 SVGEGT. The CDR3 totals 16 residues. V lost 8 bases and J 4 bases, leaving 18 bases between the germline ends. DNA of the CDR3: TGTGCCAGCGAGGGTCGATATCTGGCGGGGGCCAACGTCCTGACTTTC. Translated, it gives CASEGRYLAGANVLTF.

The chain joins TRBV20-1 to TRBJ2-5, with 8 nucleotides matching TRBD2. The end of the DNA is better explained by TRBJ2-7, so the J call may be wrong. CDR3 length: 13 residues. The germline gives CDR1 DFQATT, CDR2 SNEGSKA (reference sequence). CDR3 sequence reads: CSARDMREDEQYF. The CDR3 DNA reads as TGCAGTGCTAGAGATATGCGGGAGGACGAGCAGTACTTC.

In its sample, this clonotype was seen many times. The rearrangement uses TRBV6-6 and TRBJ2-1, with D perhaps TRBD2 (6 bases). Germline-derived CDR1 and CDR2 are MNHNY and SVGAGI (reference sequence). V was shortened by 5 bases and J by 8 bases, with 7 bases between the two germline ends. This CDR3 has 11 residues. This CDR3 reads CASSTGDEQFF. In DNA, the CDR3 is TGTGCCAGCAGTACGGGGGATGAGCAGTTCTTC.

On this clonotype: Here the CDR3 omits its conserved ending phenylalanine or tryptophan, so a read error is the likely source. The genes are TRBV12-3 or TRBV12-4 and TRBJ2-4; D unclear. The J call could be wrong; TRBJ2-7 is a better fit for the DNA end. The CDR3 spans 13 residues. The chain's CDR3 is CASSLGQYYEQYS. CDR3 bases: TGTGCCAGCAGTTTAGGCCAATACTACGAGCAGTACTCC.

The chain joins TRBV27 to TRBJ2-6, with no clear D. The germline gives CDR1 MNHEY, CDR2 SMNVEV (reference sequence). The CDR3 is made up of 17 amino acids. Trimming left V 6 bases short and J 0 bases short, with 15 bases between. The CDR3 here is CASSRHDGSSGANVLTF. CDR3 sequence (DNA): TGTGCCAGCAGCCGCCATGATGGCTCCTCTGGGGCCAACGTCCTGACTTTC.

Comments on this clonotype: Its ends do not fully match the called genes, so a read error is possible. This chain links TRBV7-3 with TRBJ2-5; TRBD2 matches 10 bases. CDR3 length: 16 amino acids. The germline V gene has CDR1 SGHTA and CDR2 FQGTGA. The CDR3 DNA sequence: TGTGCCGGCAGCTTGCCCAGCGGGGGGGCACTGGCGACCCAGTACTTC. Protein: CAGSLPSGGALATQYF.

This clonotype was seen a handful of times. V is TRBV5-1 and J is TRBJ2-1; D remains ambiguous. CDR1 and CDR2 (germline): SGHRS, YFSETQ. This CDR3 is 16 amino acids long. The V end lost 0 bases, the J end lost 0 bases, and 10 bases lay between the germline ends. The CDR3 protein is CASSLGFLSSYNEQFF. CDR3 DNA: TGCGCCAGCAGCTTGGGATTCCTTAGCTCCTACAATGAGCAGTTCTTC.

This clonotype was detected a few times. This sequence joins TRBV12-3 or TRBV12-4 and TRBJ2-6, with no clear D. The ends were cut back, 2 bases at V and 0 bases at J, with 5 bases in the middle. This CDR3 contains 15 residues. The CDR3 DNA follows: TGTGCCAGCAGTTTACGGCGCTCTGGGGCCAACGTCCTGACTTTC. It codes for CASSLRRSGANVLTF.

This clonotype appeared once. The CDR3 sequence is CASSLGRGRQETQYF. The CDR3 DNA is TGCGCCAGCAGCTTGGGTAGGGGCCGACAAGAGACCCAGTACTTC. V and J are TRBV5-1 and TRBJ2-5, with TRBD1 as a possible D gene (5 bases). Germline V gives CDR1 SGHRS, CDR2 YFSETQ. This CDR3 is built from 15 residues. V shed 0 bases and J shed 2 bases, with 11 bases lying between them.

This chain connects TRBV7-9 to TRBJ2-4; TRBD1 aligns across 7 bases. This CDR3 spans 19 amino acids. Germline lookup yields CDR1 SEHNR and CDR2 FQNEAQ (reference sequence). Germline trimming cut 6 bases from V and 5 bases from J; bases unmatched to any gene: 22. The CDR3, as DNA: TGTGCCAGCAGGCCAAGGTCCCCCATAACAGGGGCCGTAGAAAACATTCAGTACTTC. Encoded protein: CASRPRSPITGAVENIQYF.

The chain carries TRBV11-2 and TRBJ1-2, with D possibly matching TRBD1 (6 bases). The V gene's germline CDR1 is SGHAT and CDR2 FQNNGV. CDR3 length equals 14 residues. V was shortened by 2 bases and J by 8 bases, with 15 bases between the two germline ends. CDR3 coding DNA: TGTGCCAGCAGCTTAAAGGGGCAGGGGATCGGCTACACCTTC. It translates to CASSLKGQGIGYTF. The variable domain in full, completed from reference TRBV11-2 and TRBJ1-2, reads EAGVAQSPRYKIIEKRQSVAFWCNPISGHATLYWYQQILGQGPKLLIQFQNNGVVDDSQLPKDRFSAERLKGVDSTLKIQPAKLEDSAVYLCASSLKGQGIGYTFGSGTRLTVV.

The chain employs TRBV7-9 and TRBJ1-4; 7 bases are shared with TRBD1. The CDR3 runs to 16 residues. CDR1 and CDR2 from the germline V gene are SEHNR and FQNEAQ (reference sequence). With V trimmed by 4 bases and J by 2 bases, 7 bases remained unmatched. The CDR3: CASSSLGQATNEKLFF. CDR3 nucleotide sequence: TGTGCCAGCAGCTCCCTTGGACAGGCCACTAATGAAAAACTGTTTTTT.

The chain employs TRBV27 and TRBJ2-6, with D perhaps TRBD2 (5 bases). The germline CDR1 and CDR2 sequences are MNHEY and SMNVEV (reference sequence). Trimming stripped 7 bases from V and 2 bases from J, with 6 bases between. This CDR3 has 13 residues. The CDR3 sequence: CASTGTGANVLTF. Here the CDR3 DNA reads TGTGCCAGCACCGGGACTGGGGCCAACGTCCTGACTTTC.